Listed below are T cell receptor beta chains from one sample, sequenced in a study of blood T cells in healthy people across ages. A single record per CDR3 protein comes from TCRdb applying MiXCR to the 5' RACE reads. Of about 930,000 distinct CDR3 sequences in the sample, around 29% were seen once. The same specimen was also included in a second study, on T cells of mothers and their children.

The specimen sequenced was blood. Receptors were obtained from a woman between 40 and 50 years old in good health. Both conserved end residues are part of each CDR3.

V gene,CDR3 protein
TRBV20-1,CSAPPQASSYEQYF
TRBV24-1,CATSDLPNEQFF
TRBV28,CASSFPVPSADTQYF
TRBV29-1,CSVAWQGNEKLFF
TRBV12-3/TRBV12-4,CASRPGQGAGNTIYF
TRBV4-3,CASSRRDRSNEQYF
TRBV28,CASPKGASEAFF
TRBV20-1,CSARKARSIYNEQFF
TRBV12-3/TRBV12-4,CASSIGRLYEQFF
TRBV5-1,CASSLYSTGTDNEQFF
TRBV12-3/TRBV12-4,CASSSASIRETQYF
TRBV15,CATSKRGSSYNEQFF
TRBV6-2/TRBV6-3,CASSSGTSGGTDTQYF
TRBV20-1,CSARLFGGEPYEQYF
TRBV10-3,CAIVDYPGNEQFF
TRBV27,CASSKGLMNTEAFF
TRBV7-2,CASSPLQGIYGYTF
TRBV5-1,CASSLGYRGSNTEAFF
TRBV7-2,CASSLNGLAGSDTQYF
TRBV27,CASSSTSWVEQYF
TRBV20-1,CSATFYLGLAGETQYF
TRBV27,CASSLGNSPLHF
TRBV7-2,CASSLYSGTGSEKLFF
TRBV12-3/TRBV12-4,CASSSEGTNEKLFF
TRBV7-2,CASSQDRENYGYTF
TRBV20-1,CSASSGRGDRNQPQHF
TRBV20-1,CSAFSYAGESYNEQFF
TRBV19,CASRGDRVKPQHF
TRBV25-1,CASSQGTAIYNYDYTF
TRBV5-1,CASSFEGGYQETQYF
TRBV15,CATSRVQGYEQYF
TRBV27,CASSVNPRLAGGTDTQYF
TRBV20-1,CSAMGGNRGGQPQHF
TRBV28,CASSGLAGGSYEQYF
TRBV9,CASSVRSKPYNEQFF
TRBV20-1,CSARDMRFNEKLFF
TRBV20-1,CSAHAGTELYEQYF
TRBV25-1,CASSEYGRDNEKLFF